This TCR beta chain was captured in a study of shared T cell receptors in the human thymus. Profiled with immunoSEQ multiplex PCR; TCRdb holds only in-frame clones, not every one. The sample records about 540,000 clones, 75% to 85% being singletons. V lost 3 bases, J lost 7 bases, and 8 bases lay in between. Germline assignment: CDR1 SGHNT and CDR2 YENEEA. CDR3 length: 12 amino acids. The same sample was also studied in work on human thymus T cells.

Material for sequencing was thymocytes. V and J are TRBV11-3 and TRBJ2-3; D gene uncertain. This TCR was sampled from a boy less than two years old with a congenital heart defect. The CDR3 nucleotides are TGTGCCAGCAGCTTGCGCCTTAATACGCAGTATTTT. Its protein is CASSLRLNTQYF.